This T cell receptor (beta chain) was sequenced for a study of blood T cell repertoires in COVID-19 (TCRdb year 2020). Context from the whole study: Collaborator samples came from the United States, Italy and Spain and covered acute and convalescent phases of COVID-19. A de-identified subject ID, COVID-19 status, age in years and sex were almost always included in the sample metadata. The repertoires were released in a freely available public database meant as a resource for research on the immune response to SARS-CoV-2. HLA class I and class II types, where available, came from metadata supplied by the sample provider rather than from assay-based typing. Samples came from the ongoing ImmuneRACE study (first 160 participants) plus 1,254 subjects from 6 global collaborators. The material from the prospective study consisted of cDNA or gDNA derived from T cells, B-cell-depleted T cells, or PBMCs. Deeply sampled blood TCRbeta repertoires from subjects exposed to, actively infected with, or recovered from COVID-19 were included in the dataset.

Reading the germline V gene gives CDR1 WSHSY and CDR2 SAAADI. The CDR3 spans 13 residues, from the cysteine through the valine. The DNA shown is the 39-base CDR3, in frame from base 1. A distance of 15 bases separates the germline ends of V and J, which lose 7 bases and 5 bases respectively. The full study reports these points: How much clinical and demographic metadata was included differed by source and by participant, and the metadata was provided uncurated.

Notes on this clone: Its recognized antigen is unknown. No much larger clone exists at a distance of one base, and base qualities are not known.

TCRbeta CDR3 regions were amplified from genomic DNA by means of the immunoSEQ Assay, a bias-controlled multiplex PCR. The authors' analysis ran thus. The number of nucleated cells in each sample was estimated by amplification of reference gene primers within the assay. Sequence reads were collapsed and filtered to measure the absolute abundance of every unique TCRbeta CDR3 rearrangement. For each sample, productive Simpson clonality was calculated as the square root of Simpson's diversity index across productive rearrangements. TCRdb limited this immuneACCESS table to in-frame rearrangements with V and J called. A share of clones is missing; checked studies link under half to unresolved V genes, and the rest is unexplained. V and J calls and clone size are those listed in that table; D and trimming were worked out from the DNA. The sample table holds fewer than 250,000 clones, of which around 90% were seen once. Clones ranked in the top ten supply around 1% of the sample.

Participants in the prospective study were enrolled through a virtual design, were aged about 18 to 90 years, and lived in 20 to 30 United States geographic areas. In the prospective study, participants were assigned to cohorts based on the clinical history participants reported in a screening survey and a study questionnaire. Exposed participants had been in contact with someone with a PCR-confirmed or clinician-diagnosed COVID-19 case within 2 weeks of study entry. In the prospective study, whole blood, serum and a nasopharyngeal or oropharyngeal swab were collected from each participant by mobile phlebotomists. Participants in the prospective study had the option to provide additional blood draws and questionnaires over an approximately 2-month period. Before DNA extraction, prospective study blood samples were shipped either frozen or at room temperature.

The origin of this receptor is a middle-aged man who had been exposed to COVID-19. Sequencing used PBMCs or T cells enriched from blood (not recorded which). Recombination joined TRBV10-2 with TRBJ2-7, with TRBD2 as a weak D call on 6 bases. In nucleotide form, the sequence is TGCGCCAGCAAGGGCGGGAATCGTCACGAGCAGTACGTC. It translates to CASKGGNRHEQYV.